Each of the 3 T cell receptor beta chains below was sequenced from the same sample in a study of lymphopenia after photon versus proton radiotherapy. Only in-frame clones appear in the TCRdb table, and some are missing; sequencing was by immunoSEQ multiplex PCR. The table has around 27,000 clones, roughly nine tenths seen once. This specimen consisted of peripheral blood, obtained from a patient treated with photon-based radiotherapy. Receptor source: a woman aged 50 to 60 with cholangiocarcinoma.

This clone showed up just once. This sequence joins TRBV7-2 and TRBJ2-1, with 7 bases lining up with TRBD1. Germline-derived CDR1 and CDR2 are SGHTA and FQGNSA. The CDR3 length is 13 residues. V gave up 2 bases and J gave up 8 bases; unmatched junction bases: 3. In DNA, the CDR3 is TGTGCCAGCAGCTTAAACAGGGGCTATGAGCAGTTCTTC. Amino acid sequence: CASSLNRGYEQFF.

This clone was seen a single time. The V gene is TRBV6-6, the J gene TRBJ1-1, with TRBD1 matching over 9 bases. CDR1 and CDR2 from the germline V gene are MNHNY and SVGAGI (reference sequence). The CDR3 runs to 14 residues. V lost 5 bases, J lost 5 bases, and 6 bases stayed unmatched. Here the CDR3 DNA reads TGTGCCAGCAGTCCGGGACAGGGTAGTACTGAAGCTTTCTTT. Protein sequence: CASSPGQGSTEAFF.

The chain uses TRBV9 and TRBJ2-5; 7 bases agree with TRBD1. Germline lookup yields CDR1 SGDLS and CDR2 YYNGEE. The CDR3 runs 14 residues. V dropped 0 bases and J dropped 3; count of bases not matched to a gene: 2. DNA of the CDR3: TGTGCCAGCAGCGTAGAGCAGGGGGAAGAGACCCAGTACTTC. This codes for CASSVEQGEETQYF.